The rows below give T cell receptor beta chains drawn from one sample of a study of blood T cell repertoires in COVID-19. Measured with immunoSEQ multiplex PCR; TCRdb has only the in-frame clones, and not every one. Here the sample spans about 210,000 clones, about four fifths being singletons. The sample taken for sequencing was peripheral blood. All receptors come from a woman aged 40 to 50 with active or convalescent COVID-19. The CDR3 runs from the conserved cysteine through the conserved F or W. D genes are given only for firm matches. Some rows have no size entry. The others give once, few or many, or a class for an expanded clone.

>NA|once|TRBV19|TRBJ1-5
CATLGLDYSNQPQHF
TGTGCCACCCTTGGGCTAGACTATAGCAATCAGCCCCAGCATTTT
>NA|NA|TRBV27|TRBJ1-4
CASSLTGVDEKLFF
TGTGCCAGCAGTTTAACGGGGGTGGATGAAAAACTGTTTTTT
>NA|NA|TRBV4-3|TRBJ1-1
CASSQGQTNTEAFF
TGCGCCAGCAGCCAAGGACAGACTAACACTGAAGCTTTCTTT
>TRBD1|NA|TRBV11-3|TRBJ2-7
CASSRTGGTYEQYF
TGTGCCAGCAGCCGGACAGGGGGTACCTACGAGCAGTACTTC
>TRBD2|NA|TRBV2|TRBJ2-7
CASREGWQYF
TGTGCCAGCCGGGAGGGGTGGCAGTACTTC
>TRBD1|NA|TRBV7-9|TRBJ1-1
CASSATGANTEAFF
TGTGCCAGCAGCGCGACAGGGGCTAACACTGAAGCTTTCTTT
>TRBD1|NA|TRBV7-9|TRBJ1-1
CASSPQGDTEAFF
TGTGCCAGCAGCCCTCAGGGGGACACTGAAGCTTTCTTT
>NA|few|TRBV24-1|TRBJ1-2
CATSARDYGYTF
TGTGCCACCAGTGCGAGGGACTATGGCTACACCTTC
>TRBD1|NA|TRBV6-4|TRBJ2-5
CASSRTGEETQYF
TGTGCCAGCAGTCGGACAGGGGAAGAGACCCAGTACTTC
>NA|NA|TRBV19|TRBJ1-6
CASSPGTSSYNSPLHF
TGTGCCAGTAGCCCAGGGACTAGCTCCTATAATTCACCCCTCCACTTT
>TRBD2|NA|TRBV28|TRBJ2-1
CASSSGGANNEQFF
TGTGCCAGCAGTTCCGGGGGGGCCAACAATGAGCAGTTCTTC
>NA|few|TRBV10-3|TRBJ2-7
CAISEVRGWSYEQYF
TGTGCCATCAGTGAGGTTCGGGGGTGGTCCTACGAGCAGTACTTC
>TRBD2|NA|TRBV11-1|TRBJ2-3
CASSTELAGAADTQYF
TGTGCCAGCAGTACCGAACTAGCGGGAGCAGCAGATACGCAGTATTTT
>TRBD1|NA|TRBV6-5|TRBJ2-1
CASSYSSGGNEQFF
TGTGCCAGCAGTTACTCATCAGGGGGCAATGAGCAGTTCTTC
>TRBD2|few|TRBV7-8|TRBJ2-7
CASSTDLAGVAYEQYF
TGTGCCAGCAGCACTGATCTAGCGGGGGTGGCCTACGAGCAGTACTTC
>TRBD2|few|TRBV6-1|TRBJ2-2
CASSEPPGGPGTGELFF
TGTGCCAGCAGTGAACCCCCGGGAGGGCCGGGCACCGGGGAGCTGTTTTTT